This section outlines one TCR beta chain sequence together with its context. The target antigen is unknown. Cells designated naive CD8 were CD45RO-negative and were positively selected for CCR7, with terminally differentiated effector memory CD45RA+ cells excluded. This specimen comes from a study of shared clonotypes between healthy human individuals. Points from the study as a whole: Four donors had 4% to 6.5% of their naive CD4 clonotypes in common. Blood was the only sampled material, and tissue repertoires likely differ.

Generated by immunoSEQ multiplex PCR, the TCRdb table keeps only in-frame clones and is missing some. The repertoire holds roughly 2,000,000 clones, with roughly 94% as singletons. The CDR3 spans 12 residues. Looked up from germline, CDR1 is MNHEY and CDR2 is SVGAGI. V lost 0 bases and J 6 bases, leaving 6 bases between the germline ends. The source is a man aged 18 to 29 in good health. The source material was naive CD8+ T cells sorted from blood. The chain links TRBV6-5 to TRBJ2-7; no clear D. CDR3 residues: CASSYSGIEQYF. DNA of the CDR3: TGTGCCAGCAGTTACTCGGGTATCGAGCAGTACTTC.